This TCR beta chain was identified during a study of blood T cells in healthy people across ages (dated by TCRdb to between 2015 and 2017). Concerning the study at large: In model experiments, template switching captured about one uniquely barcoded TCR beta cDNA molecule for every two T cells. Age-related changes in TCR beta repertoire diversity were measured in the study by deep sequencing normalized with unique cDNA molecular identifiers. Four age groups were formed from the donors: young (average approximately 15 years), middle-aged (less than 40), aged (about 68) and long-lived (82). Two additional independent replicas of 1 million unique cDNA reads from the same blood draw were analyzed for two donors (one aged 18 to 30 and one aged 80 or older).

The library was obtained by 5' RACE. Reads for this sample came from an Illumina HiSeq 2500. The second PCR ran for about 7 to 11 cycles and used a J-beta primer mix along with a sample-barcoded 5' primer. Each TCR beta cDNA molecule received a unique molecular identifier from a template-switch 5' adaptor carrying 12 random nucleotides. Each sample yielded at least 2.5 million CDR3-containing paired-end reads. First-strand cDNA synthesis was performed from all RNA using the Mint cDNA synthesis kit, with priming by a TRBC-specific oligonucleotide. Following uracil-DNA glycosylase treatment, all cDNA underwent a first 18-cycle PCR with the universal primers M1SS and BC2_uni_R. The study's processing was this. Each sample was normalized by randomly selecting 1 million high-quality reads, each carrying a distinct molecular identifier. Reads sharing molecular identifiers were discarded rather than binned into consensus sequences. MiTCR, set to a Q25 quality threshold and the strictest error-elimination algorithm, was used for CDR3 identification, clonotype clustering and error correction. A nonparametric unseen species model with Euler transformation was used to estimate lower-bound total TCR beta diversity. Starting from the raw public reads, TCRdb applied fastp trimming at Q25, assembled clones with MiXCR and retained in-frame beta chains. Rows merge per CDR3 protein into single entries with the most common DNA and genes. TCRdb, not the authors, supplied the V and J calls. The sample has about 720,000 distinct CDR3 sequences on record, more than 20% of them singletons. Under 4.5% of the sample rests with the top ten.

The donors were roughly 39 Caucasian individuals from Russia, aged roughly 6 to 90 years, who were systemically healthy. Approximately 10 milliliters of peripheral blood were collected from each donor into EDTA-treated Vacutainer tubes. Ficoll-Paque density-gradient centrifugation was used to isolate PBMCs, with at least 7 million per sample. Total RNA, at least 6 micrograms per sample, was extracted from PBMCs with Trizol reagent. For every donor, flow cytometry on a PBMC aliquot measured the percentage of naive CD45RAhigh/CD27high T cells. Overall study results and their limits: As age increased, observed TCR beta diversity per million T cells dropped in a roughly linear way, and a significant reduction was already evident by age 40. The long-lived group showed more naive CD4+ T cells, fewer expanded clones and increased TCR diversity than the aged group, suggesting age selection. The percentage of naive T cells measured by flow cytometry correlated strongly with observed TCR beta diversity. The CMV infection status of donors was not known, potentially confounding age-related changes in expanded clonotypes. Conclusive comparison of naive and antigen-experienced compartments was prevented by the profiling of bulk unsorted PBMCs. Estimates of total diversity based on one million sequenced T cells were regarded as lower bounds and as underestimates.

Concerning this clonotype itself: It has no known antigen specificity. Within one base of it there is no much larger clone, and no base qualities were kept.

Reading the germline V gene (reference sequence) gives CDR1 SEHNR and CDR2 FQNEAQ. The CDR3 covers 16 residues, taking in both the cysteine and the phenylalanine. Only the CDR3 part of the read is kept: 48 bases, read in frame from the first base. These data are also associated with another study on T cells of mothers and their children. According to the second study: Nine systemically healthy Caucasian individuals, comprising three mothers and their six children, were included as donors. cDNA synthesis used all of the extracted RNA, with 1.5 ug of RNA in each 15 ul reaction. Sample barcodes and 2-4 random nucleotides were added via the M1S primer in the second PCR. Over 8.5 million TCR beta CDR3 reads came from each mother, compared with around 3 million reads from each child. In both related and unrelated pairs, thymic selection shapes the output of TCR recombination in a similar way, with inherited differences having only a minor effect. Related mother-child pairs always showed normalized repertoire overlap that was slightly higher than in unrelated mother-child pairs, though the difference was never significant. No persistent microchimeric T cell clones were detected, at a sensitivity of roughly 100 clones per million clonotypes. The study used deep NGS to compare TCR beta repertoires of mothers and children, seeking features distinguishing related mother-child pairs from unrelated individuals. Mothers averaged roughly 40 +/- 4 years of age and children averaged about 10 +/- 4 years. After adapters were ligated using NEBNext reagents, the libraries underwent 100+100 nt paired-end sequencing on an Illumina HiSeq 2000. Mother and child libraries were prepared a month apart and sequenced in separate runs to prevent cross-contamination. For each donor, somewhere between about 500,000 and 2,000,000 distinct TCR beta clonotypes were identified. Naive TCR beta clonotypes were estimated from low-frequency clonotypes matched to each donor's FACS-determined naive share, without sorting.

The sequence links TRBV7-9 to TRBJ2-5; a tentative D match to TRBD1 spans 5 bases. The J call may be in error: the DNA end matches TRBJ2-1 better. Input material: blood. This clonotype originated in a boy younger than 18 in good health. DNA sequence: TGTGCCAGCAGGTTTACCCAACGCGCTAGGGGCAATGAGCAGTTCTTC. It codes for CASRFTQRARGNEQFF.